The rows below give T cell receptor beta chains drawn from one sample of a study of T cell changes during pregnancy in multiple sclerosis. Assay used: immunoSEQ multiplex PCR; TCRdb lists only in-frame clones, some missing. Counted here are fewer than 85,000 clones, around nine tenths occurring once; the ten biggest clones make up roughly 1.7%. Specimen: peripheral blood, collected in the first trimester of pregnancy. These receptors all come from a female donor in good health, enrolled as a control in a pregnancy study. The CDR3 runs from the conserved cysteine through the conserved F or W. The D gene is left open where the match is weak. Clone size is not always given. Where it is, it says once, few, many or a class for expanded clones.

D gene	clone size	V gene	J gene	CDR3 DNA	CDR3 protein
-	-	TRBV5-1	TRBJ2-4	TGCGCCAGCAGCTTCGCGGGAGCCAAAAACATTCAGTACTTC	CASSFAGAKNIQYF
-	once	TRBV21-1	TRBJ2-7	TGTGCCAGCAGTCGAAAGTCGGCTAGCGGGACGTACTCCTACGAGCAGTACTTC	CASSRKSASGTYSYEQYF
TRBD1	-	TRBV5-1	TRBJ2-5	TGCGCCAGCAGCTTGGAAACAGGGGGTCAAGAGACCCAGTACTTC	CASSLETGGQETQYF
-	-	TRBV2	TRBJ1-2	TGTGCCAGCAGTGAAAGCGGGTCCGCCCTAGCCCATGGCTACACCTTC	CASSESGSALAHGYTF
TRBD1	-	TRBV7-9	TRBJ2-5	TGTGCCAGCAGCCCCCGGGACAGGGGGCTGGAGACCCAGTACTTC	CASSPRDRGLETQYF
-	-	TRBV27	TRBJ2-2	TGTGCCAGCCGCTCCGGGGGGCAGGAGCTGTTTTTT	CASRSGGQELFF
-	-	TRBV28	TRBJ2-7	TGTGCCAGCAGTTTGGGCGGGCCGCCCTCCTACGAGCAGTACTTC	CASSLGGPPSYEQYF
TRBD1	-	TRBV5-1	TRBJ1-4	TGCGCCAGCAGCTTCCGACCGACAGGGGGCGATGAAAAACTGTTTTTT	CASSFRPTGGDEKLFF
TRBD2	-	TRBV4-2	TRBJ2-3	TGTGCCAGCAGCGCCCTAGCGGGAGACACAGATACGCAGTATTTT	CASSALAGDTDTQYF
-	-	TRBV6-5	TRBJ2-1	TGTGCCAGCCGACTAGGCTACAATGAGCAGTTCTTC	CASRLGYNEQFF
-	-	TRBV7-2	TRBJ2-1	TGTGCCAGCAGCTTTGCCGGTGAGCAGTTCTTC	CASSFAGEQFF
TRBD1	-	TRBV27	TRBJ2-7	TGTGCCAGCAGTTACCGACAGGGACCTGCCTACGAGCAGTACTTC	CASSYRQGPAYEQYF
-	-	TRBV18	TRBJ1-1	TGTGCCAGCTCACCTCCCCGGGGGGACCCTGAAGCTTTCTTT	CASSPPRGDPEAFF
-	-	TRBV27	TRBJ1-5	TGTGCCAGCAGCCCCCTCGGGAGCAATCAGCCCCAGCATTTT	CASSPLGSNQPQHF
-	-	TRBV11-2	TRBJ1-1	TGTGCCAGCAGCCAAGACAGCTACACTGAAGCTTTCTTT	CASSQDSYTEAFF
-	once	TRBV28	TRBJ2-7	TGTGCCAGCCTTAGGGGGGGCGGGAGCTCCTACGAGCAGTACTTC	CASLRGGGSSYEQYF
TRBD1	-	TRBV6-6	TRBJ1-2	TGTGCCAGCAATACAGGGGGCGCTAACTATGGCTACACCTTC	CASNTGGANYGYTF
TRBD1	-	TRBV19	TRBJ2-3	TGTGCCAGTAGTGGGGGGACAGGACCCGTCACGCAGTATTTT	CASSGGTGPVTQYF
-	-	TRBV7-9	TRBJ2-1	TGTGCCAGCAGCTTAGTCACCAGTAATGAGCAGTTCTTC	CASSLVTSNEQFF
TRBD1	-	TRBV2	TRBJ1-4	TGTGCCAGCAGTGGGGGGACAGGAGAAAAACTGTTTTTT	CASSGGTGEKLFF
TRBD2	-	TRBV4-2	TRBJ2-6	TGTGCCAGCAGCCAATCGGGACTAGCGGGAGTAGCTGGGGCCAACGTCCTGACTTTC	CASSQSGLAGVAGANVLTF
-	-	TRBV25-1	TRBJ1-1	TGTGCCAGCAGTGGGCCTACAGGGTTCGGGGCTTTCTTT	CASSGPTGFGAFF
TRBD2	-	TRBV25-1	TRBJ2-1	TGTGCCAGCAGTGACCTAACTAGCGGTATAGGCAATGAGCAGTTCTTC	CASSDLTSGIGNEQFF
TRBD1	-	TRBV6-5	TRBJ2-7	TGTGCCAGCAGTCCCAAGGCTGGACAGGGGTGGGAGCAGTACTTC	CASSPKAGQGWEQYF
-	-	TRBV28	TRBJ1-5	TGTGCCAGCATGGGGTGGGGGGGGGATCAGCCCCAGCATTTT	CASMGWGGDQPQHF
TRBD1	-	TRBV4-2	TRBJ2-2	TGTGCCAGCAGCCATTCCCAGGGGGAAGGCGGGGAGCTGTTTTTT	CASSHSQGEGGELFF
TRBD1	-	TRBV28	TRBJ1-5	TGTGCCAGCAGGGGGGGACAGGGAGGCAATCAGCCCCAGCATTTT	CASRGGQGGNQPQHF
TRBD1	once	TRBV28	TRBJ1-5	TGTGCCAGCAGTGGGACAGGGAAGGGGAGTGATCAGCCCCAGCATTTT	CASSGTGKGSDQPQHF
TRBD2	-	TRBV7-9	TRBJ2-3	TGTGCCAGCAGCTTATTAGCGGGAGGCGCCACAGATACGCAGTATTTT	CASSLLAGGATDTQYF
-	-	TRBV14	TRBJ2-3	TGTGCCAGCAGCCTTAGAAGACAGGGAGGTCTTCGGGATACGCAGTATTTT	CASSLRRQGGLRDTQYF
-	-	TRBV7-2	TRBJ2-2	TGTGCCAGCAGCTTTAGAGGGTTTAACACCGGGGAGCTGTTTTTT	CASSFRGFNTGELFF
-	once	TRBV7-8	TRBJ2-5	TGTGCCAGCAGCCCCCCTGGCCTGAGGGACCAAGAGACCCAGTACTTC	CASSPPGLRDQETQYF
-	few	TRBV30	TRBJ1-5	TGTGCCTGGAGCCCCATCCGGGGGCCCCAGCATTTT	CAWSPIRGPQHF
-	-	TRBV28	TRBJ2-1	TGTGCCAGCAGTTCTAAAGGGAGTTCCCACAATGAGCAGTTCTTC	CASSSKGSSHNEQFF
TRBD1	-	TRBV28	TRBJ2-7	TGTGCCAGCAGGCCATGGGACAGGGTCACCTACGAGCAGTACTTC	CASRPWDRVTYEQYF
TRBD2	-	TRBV5-4	TRBJ2-1	TGTGCCAGCAGCTCGAACGGACTAGCGGGCCAGGTGGAGCAGTTCTTC	CASSSNGLAGQVEQFF
-	-	TRBV27	TRBJ2-3	TGTGCCAGCAGTTTATCAACGGGACACACAGATACGCAGTATTTT	CASSLSTGHTDTQYF
-	-	TRBV4-1	TRBJ1-2	TGCGCCAGCAGCCGAGAGATACAGGGAACCTATGGCTACACCTTC	CASSREIQGTYGYTF
-	-	TRBV5-1	TRBJ2-2	TGCGCCAGCAGCTTCGGGGGAGGGAACACCGGGGAGCTGTTTTTT	CASSFGGGNTGELFF
-	-	TRBV27	TRBJ1-4	TGTGCCAGCAGCCTACCGGGGGAAAAACTGTTTTTT	CASSLPGEKLFF
TRBD2	-	TRBV5-4	TRBJ2-5	TGTGCCAGCAGCTTGGACGTGACTAGCGGGAGGAGGGAGACCCAGTACTTC	CASSLDVTSGRRETQYF
TRBD2	-	TRBV7-2	TRBJ2-3	TGTGCCAGCAGCCGCCGGAGGGCGGCGGGAGGAGATACGCAGTATTTT	CASSRRRAAGGDTQYF
-	-	TRBV7-9	TRBJ2-3	TGTGCCAGCAGCCCTTCGCGGGAAACAGATACGCAGTATTTT	CASSPSRETDTQYF
-	-	TRBV11-2	TRBJ1-3	TGTGCCAGCAGCTTAACAGGCTCTGGAAACACCATATATTTT	CASSLTGSGNTIYF
-	-	TRBV19	TRBJ1-5	TGTGCCAGTAGTAAACAGGTCCTAAGCAATCAGCCCCAGCATTTT	CASSKQVLSNQPQHF
-	-	TRBV6-5	TRBJ2-1	TGTGCCAGCAGCCCCGGGGAGGAATTAATCAATGAGCAGTTCTTC	CASSPGEELINEQFF
TRBD1	few	TRBV15	TRBJ2-5	TGTGCCACCAGCAGCACAGGGGGCAGGGGAGAGACCCAGTACTTC	CATSSTGGRGETQYF
-	-	TRBV11-2	TRBJ2-1	TGTGCCAGCAGCCTGCTTGGCGGTTTGTTGTTCTTC	CASSLLGGLLFF
-	-	TRBV6-1	TRBJ2-5	TGTGCCAGCAGTGAACTTTTCGGTTCTGCGGAGACCCAGTACTTC	CASSELFGSAETQYF
TRBD2	-	TRBV5-5	TRBJ2-1	TGTGCCAGCAGCTTACTAGCGGGAATCTACAATGAGCAGTTCTTC	CASSLLAGIYNEQFF
TRBD2	-	TRBV5-1	TRBJ2-3	TGCGCCAGCAGCCCTTGGACTAGCGGGCGCACAGATACGCAGTATTTT	CASSPWTSGRTDTQYF
-	-	TRBV7-2	TRBJ1-4	TGTGCCAGCAGTCCCGGGAGGGGAAGAGAAAAACTGTTTTTT	CASSPGRGREKLFF
-	-	TRBV10-3	TRBJ2-6	TGTGCCATCAGTCAGGGTAATGGGGCCAACGTCCTGACTTTC	CAISQGNGANVLTF
TRBD1	-	TRBV19	TRBJ1-4	TGTGCCAGTAGTATGGACAGGGGGCAAACTAATGAAAAACTGTTTTTT	CASSMDRGQTNEKLFF
-	once	TRBV10-1	TRBJ2-1	TGCGCCAGCAGGGCCATTAATGAGCAGTTCTTC	CASRAINEQFF